Below are 19 T cell receptor beta chains sequenced from a single sample in a study of T cells in Graves' hyperthyroidism and ophthalmopathy. TCR beta CDR3 regions were amplified from RNA. The TCR CDR3 first-round RT-PCR relied on the HTBI primer set. TCRdb ran MiXCR on the multiplex PCR reads and lists one entry per CDR3 protein. The profile shows fewer than 350,000 distinct CDR3 sequences, 13% to 15% of them singletons. The sample consisted of blood. All receptors come from a woman between 50 and 59 years old with Graves' hyperthyroidism that later progressed to Graves' ophthalmopathy.

This clonotype has ten or more counts. V usage is TRBV5-1 and J usage is TRBJ2-7; 8 bases agree with TRBD2. Per germline, CDR1 SGHRS and CDR2 YFSETQ. V dropped 3 bases and J dropped 5; count of bases not matched to a gene: 4. The CDR3 covers 13 residues. The CDR3 region has the DNA TGCGCCAGCAGCTCGGGGGGGGTCCACGAGCAGTACTTC. This translates into CASSSGGVHEQYF.

In its sample, this clonotype was seen a few times. A much larger clone lies one base from this, so it may be a read error. The rearrangement uses TRBV27 and TRBJ2-7, with a weak D call TRBD1 (5 bases). This CDR3 comprises 13 residues. Germline V gene data show CDR1 as MNHEY and CDR2 as SMNVEV (reference sequence). CDR3 in amino acids: CASGLARDYEQYF. The CDR3 region has the DNA TGTGCCAGCGGTTTAGCCAGGGACTACGAGCAGTACTTC.

This chain links TRBV29-1 with TRBJ1-4; D is possibly TRBD1 (6 bases). V was shortened by 3 bases and J by 8 bases, with 13 bases between the two germline ends. The germline V gene encodes CDR1 SQVTM and CDR2 ANQGSEA. This CDR3 is built from 13 residues. CDR3 sequence reads: CSVDRGPGEKLFF. The CDR3 DNA is TGCAGCGTTGATCGGGGGCCAGGGGAAAAACTGTTTTTT.

This clonotype was seen repeatedly, ten times or more. The chain carries TRBV11-3 and TRBJ2-1; TRBD2 aligns across 9 bases. V dropped 1 base and J dropped 0; count of bases not matched to a gene: 7. The CDR3 runs to 18 residues. Germline CDR1 and CDR2: SGHNT and YENEEA. DNA of the CDR3: TGTGCCAGCAGCTTAGGTAGCGGGAGTGTGAGCTCCTACAATGAGCAGTTCTTC. It translates to CASSLGSGSVSSYNEQFF. Supplemented by reference TRBV11-3 and TRBJ2-1, the full variable domain reads EAGVVQSPRYKIIEKKQPVAFWCNPISGHNTLYWYLQNLGQGPELLIRYENEEAVDDSQLPKDRFSAERLKGVDSTLKIQPAELGDSAVYLCASSLGSGSVSSYNEQFFGPGTRLTVL.

There are a few counts of this clonotype. The V and J genes are TRBV20-1 and TRBJ1-2; 10 bases map to TRBD1. V lost 4 bases, J lost 7 bases, and 9 bases stayed unmatched. Germline V gene sequence: CDR1 DFQATT, CDR2 SNEGSKA (reference sequence). The CDR3 contains 14 residues. This CDR3 reads CSAIPGQGKRGYTF. CDR3 bases: TGCAGTGCTATACCGGGACAGGGGAAGCGTGGCTACACCTTC.

This clonotype appeared many times. The genes are TRBV6-1 and TRBJ2-5; maybe TRBD1 (5 bases). The germline V gene encodes CDR1 MNHNS and CDR2 SASEGT. Trimming left V 4 bases short and J 4 bases short, with 13 bases between. The CDR3 sequence is 14 residues long. CDR3 region: CASSAQGALETQYF. CDR3 nucleotides: TGTGCCAGCAGTGCCCAAGGGGCATTAGAGACCCAGTACTTC.

There are a few counts of this clonotype. This chain joins TRBV25-1 and TRBJ1-1; D is possibly TRBD1 (6 bases). Germline values: CDR1 MGHDK, CDR2 SYGVNS. The CDR3 has 12 residues. V was pared by 8 bases and J by 4 bases, with 11 bases between. The CDR3 loop is CASHYRATEAFF. The CDR3 bases are TGTGCCAGCCATTACAGGGCCACTGAAGCTTTCTTT.

This clonotype was seen many times. CDR3 coding DNA: TGTGCCAGCAGCCAAGGTGGGGGCGAGAATGAAGGCTACACCTTC. It translates to CASSQGGGENEGYTF. This sequence joins TRBV3-1 and TRBJ1-2; tentative D call: TRBD1 (6 bases). This CDR3 region has 15 residues. Germline assignment: CDR1 LGHDT and CDR2 YNNKEL (reference sequence). Trimming cost V 1 base and J 8 bases, with 17 bases left between them.

Details on this clonotype: A much bigger clone sits one base away, suggesting this may be a read error. The rearrangement uses TRBV30 and TRBJ2-4, with no clear D. There are 13 residues in the CDR3. Germline V gives CDR1 GTSNPN, CDR2 SVGIG (reference sequence). CDR3 protein: CAWAKWAKNSQYF. In nucleotides, the CDR3 is TGTGCCTGGGCCAAATGGGCCAAAAACAGTCAGTACTTC.

The sample holds a few counts of this clonotype. CDR3 in amino acids: CASTTRKSEQFF. CDR3 coding DNA: TGTGCCAGTACCACTCGTAAATCAGAGCAGTTCTTC. The chain recombines TRBV19 with TRBJ2-1; D call uncertain. The CDR3 consists of 12 residues. Germline V lookup: CDR1 LNHDA, CDR2 SQIVND (reference sequence). Trimming removed 7 bases from V and 10 bases from J, with 14 bases in between.

The gene calls are TRBV20-1 and TRBJ1-5; TRBD1 agrees at 8 bases. This CDR3 is built from 16 residues. The V and J ends lost 7 bases and 4 bases, in that order; junction bases with no gene match: 15. CDR1 is DFQATT and CDR2 is SNEGSKA in the germline V gene (reference sequence). The CDR3 DNA sequence: TGCAGTGTTAGCAGTCAGGGGGCGAGAGGGAATCAGCCCCAGCATTTT. Protein product: CSVSSQGARGNQPQHF.

This clonotype was picked up many times. This chain uses TRBV28 with TRBJ2-5, with 10 bases fitting TRBD2. Unmatched junction bases numbered 3, after V lost 3 bases and J lost 5 bases. This CDR3 is built from 14 residues. The V gene's germline CDR1 is MDHEN and CDR2 SYDVKM. This CDR3 is CASSFLAGDETQYF. The CDR3, as DNA: TGTGCCAGCAGTTTTCTAGCGGGAGATGAGACCCAGTACTTC.

In this sample, this clonotype turned up a few times. The genes are TRBV19 and TRBJ2-1, with TRBD2 matching over 8 bases. The CDR3 runs 16 residues. Trimming took 3 bases from V and 6 from J; bases not matched to a gene: 10. Germline lookup yields CDR1 LNHDA and CDR2 SQIVND (reference sequence). The DNA for the CDR3 is TGTGCCAGTAGTATCATCTCTAGCGGGTGGCGCAATGAGCAGTTCTTC. Its protein product is CASSIISSGWRNEQFF.

This clonotype was observed many times. This chain joins TRBV20-1 and TRBJ2-5; the D is unclear. V dropped 3 bases and J dropped 5 bases, with 13 bases sitting between them. This CDR3 is built from 13 residues. CDR1 DFQATT and CDR2 SNEGSKA come from the germline V gene (reference sequence). CDR3 protein: CSARTAPRETQYF. The CDR3 DNA is TGCAGTGCTAGGACCGCCCCCAGGGAGACCCAGTACTTC.

With respect to this clonotype: A much larger clone is a single base away; this may be a read error. V is TRBV6-9 and J is TRBJ2-1; a weak D match, TRBD2 (6 bases). V lost 3 bases and J 0 bases, leaving 30 bases between the germline ends. Germline lookup yields CDR1 MNHGY and CDR2 SVAAGI. The CDR3 sequence is 22 residues long. CDR3 DNA sequence: TGTGCCAGCAGTTACAGGAGGGTGGTCCCCATTGAAGGTGTTAGCTCCTACAATGAGCAGTTCTTC. It codes for CASSYRRVVPIEGVSSYNEQFF.

Here the CDR3 reads CASSVGGNRAHYGYTF. The CDR3 DNA reads as TGTGCCAGCAGCGTAGGGGGAAACAGAGCGCACTATGGCTACACCTTC. The chain recombines TRBV9 with TRBJ1-2, with no clear D. Trimming stripped 0 bases from V and 3 bases from J, with 15 bases between. CDR3 length: 16 amino acids. The germline gives CDR1 SGDLS, CDR2 YYNGEE.

This clonotype was seen at least ten times. V gene TRBV20-1 combines with J gene TRBJ2-3; 9 nucleotides match TRBD2. The CDR3 is 13 residues long. Trimming removed 3 bases from V and 3 bases from J; junction bases left unmatched: 1. Germline assignment: CDR1 DFQATT and CDR2 SNEGSKA (reference sequence). CDR3 DNA: TGCAGTGCTAGCACTAGCGGGACAGATACGCAGTATTTT. Protein product: CSASTSGTDTQYF.

There are many counts of this clonotype. The J gene is TRBJ2-4, the V gene TRBV6-5, with TRBD2 matching over 9 bases. Germline CDR1 MNHEY, CDR2 SVGAGI. The trim removed 2 bases at V and 1 base at J, leaving 3 bases unmatched. The CDR3 is 16 residues long. CDR3 bases: TGTGCCAGCAGTTACGACGCGGGAGGGGCCAAAAACATTCAGTACTTC. This gives the protein CASSYDAGGAKNIQYF.

Many counts were recorded for this clonotype. The rearrangement links TRBV28 to TRBJ2-7; no firm D call. There are 13 residues in the CDR3. Looked up from germline, CDR1 is MDHEN and CDR2 is SYDVKM. Trimming stripped 3 bases from V and 3 bases from J, with 9 bases between. The CDR3 nucleotides read TGTGCCAGCAGTTTCAGAGGAAGCTACGAGCAGTACTTC. Its protein is CASSFRGSYEQYF.